These 16 T cell receptor beta chains originate from one sample sequenced in a study of blood T cell repertoires in COVID-19. The protocol was immunoSEQ multiplex PCR, while the TCRdb copy is restricted to in-frame clones and leaves out a portion. In the table there are around 110,000 clones, about 87% of which are singletons. Sequencing used peripheral blood. Every receptor here comes from a middle-aged man with active or convalescent COVID-19.

This clone has at least ten counts. CDR3 amino acids: CASSEGLGGGYGYTF. Written as DNA, the CDR3 is TGTGCCAGCAGTGAAGGTTTAGGGGGCGGCTATGGCTACACCTTC. The V gene is TRBV6-1, the J gene TRBJ1-2, with 7 bases that match TRBD1. The trim removed 1 base at V and 4 bases at J, leaving 6 bases unmatched. The CDR3 spans 15 residues. CDR1 and CDR2 (germline): MNHNS, SASEGT.

This clone has just a few counts. This rearrangement joins TRBV5-1 to TRBJ2-3; 7 nucleotides agree with TRBD2. V gave up 1 base and J gave up 1 base; unmatched junction bases: 3. Germline V gene data show CDR1 as SGHRS and CDR2 as YFSETQ. The CDR3 runs to 15 residues. CDR3 DNA: TGCGCCAGCAGCTTGAATGCGGGAGGCACAGATACGCAGTATTTT. Its translation is CASSLNAGGTDTQYF.

The CDR3 DNA reads as TGTGCCCGGCGGACAGGGATGGACACTGAAGCTTTCTTT. It encodes CARRTGMDTEAFF. The chain joins TRBV30 to TRBJ1-1; 8 bases are a match to TRBD1. CDR1 is GTSNPN and CDR2 is SVGIG in the germline V gene (reference sequence). This CDR3 spans 13 amino acids. The V gene end was trimmed by 8 bases and the J gene end by 3 bases; junction bases not matched to a gene: 8.

The J gene is TRBJ1-5, the V gene TRBV19; 7 positions agree with TRBD1. Germline CDR1 and CDR2: LNHDA and SQIVND (reference sequence). CDR3 size: 14 residues. The J segment lost 5 bases and the V segment lost 1 base, leaving 2 bases of the junction unmatched. This CDR3 reads CASSIAGQYQPQHF. CDR3 nucleotide sequence: TGTGCCAGTAGTATAGCGGGACAGTATCAGCCCCAGCATTTT.

This rearrangement joins TRBV2 to TRBJ1-2; 10 positions match TRBD1. After removal of 1 base from V and 4 bases from J, the junction contained 3 bases not matched to a gene. Germline CDR1 and CDR2: SNHLY and FYNNEI. This CDR3 is built from 15 residues. The CDR3 is CASSEGTGGFYGYTF. Written as DNA, the CDR3 is TGTGCCAGCAGTGAAGGGACAGGGGGTTTCTATGGCTACACCTTC.

The J gene is TRBJ1-1, the V gene TRBV5-5; 7 bases map to TRBD1. Germline values: CDR1 SGHKS, CDR2 YYEKEE (reference sequence). Unmatched junction bases numbered 9, after V lost 4 bases and J lost 6 bases. The CDR3 extends over 14 amino acids. The CDR3 DNA sequence: TGTGCCAGCAGCCCCAGACAGGGTCTTTCTGAAGCTTTCTTT. Protein product: CASSPRQGLSEAFF.

This clone was recorded once. The rearrangement joins TRBV5-8 to TRBJ2-3, with D perhaps TRBD1 (5 bases). The CDR3 totals 16 residues. Trimming removed 0 bases at V and 3 bases at J, with 14 bases between. Germline loops: CDR1 SGHTS, CDR2 YDEGEE. CDR3 DNA: TGTGCCAGCAGCTTGGGGCAGGGCTTTATAACAGATACGCAGTATTTT. Protein product: CASSLGQGFITDTQYF.

J is TRBJ2-7 and V is TRBV27, with 7 bases that match TRBD1. The V gene end was trimmed by 5 bases and the J gene end by 3 bases; junction bases not matched to a gene: 7. The CDR3 loop spans 14 amino acids. Germline assignment: CDR1 MNHEY and CDR2 SMNVEV (reference sequence). The CDR3 protein is CASSPTWTGYEQYF. In DNA, the CDR3 is TGTGCCAGCAGTCCCACCTGGACAGGCTACGAGCAGTACTTC.

The chain carries TRBV2 and TRBJ1-1; D unresolved. V lost 8 bases, J lost 0 bases, and 10 bases lay in between. CDR3 size: 13 residues. Germline CDR1 is SNHLY and CDR2 is FYNNEI. CDR3 bases: TGTGCCAGCCGACGGAGCATGAACACTGAAGCTTTCTTT. Translated: CASRRSMNTEAFF.

The chain links TRBV7-9 to TRBJ2-7; TRBD2 aligns across 12 bases. This CDR3 has 17 amino acids. After removal of 1 base from V and 2 bases from J, the junction contained 6 bases not matched to a gene. CDR1 is SEHNR and CDR2 is FQNEAQ in the germline V gene (reference sequence). CDR3 region: CASSLGRTSGTPYEQYF. In DNA form, the CDR3 reads TGTGCCAGCAGCTTAGGTCGGACTAGCGGGACACCCTACGAGCAGTACTTC.

This chain joins TRBV28 and TRBJ1-1; D gene uncertain. CDR1 is MDHEN, CDR2 SYDVKM, per germline. This CDR3 has 12 amino acids. The V and J ends lost 1 base and 3 bases respectively, with 3 bases between them. The CDR3 region is CASSLSDTEAFF. The CDR3 bases are TGTGCCAGCAGTTTATCAGACACTGAAGCTTTCTTT.

This chain uses TRBV4-1 with TRBJ1-1, with TRBD1 identical over 8 bases. Germline CDR1 is MGHRA and CDR2 is YSYEKL. There are 17 residues in the CDR3. V trimming: 0 bases; J trimming: 1 base; junction bases outside the gene matches: 7. The chain's CDR3 is CASSQDPRTGWNTEAFF. CDR3 nucleotides: TGCGCCAGCAGCCAAGATCCGAGGACAGGGTGGAACACTGAAGCTTTCTTT.

This sequence joins TRBV15 and TRBJ1-1; no clear D gene. The CDR3 length is 13 residues. Germline CDR1 LNHNV, CDR2 YYDKDF (reference sequence). V lost 3 bases and J 7 bases, leaving 12 bases between the germline ends. CDR3 residues: CATSSLLRGEAFF. The DNA for the CDR3 is TGTGCCACCAGCAGCTTGCTACGCGGTGAAGCTTTCTTT.

CDR3 residues: CASSPQDRGYEQYF. Written as DNA, the CDR3 is TGTGCCAGCAGCCCTCAGGACAGGGGCTACGAGCAGTACTTC. This chain uses TRBV7-8 with TRBJ2-7; the match to TRBD1 covers 9 bases. Germline loops: CDR1 SGHVS, CDR2 FQNEAQ. The CDR3 runs to 14 residues. The trim removed 5 bases at V and 3 bases at J, leaving 5 bases unmatched. The whole variable domain, remainder taken from reference TRBV7-8 and TRBJ2-7, is GAGVSQSPRYKVAKRGQDVALRCDPISGHVSLFWYQQALGQGPEFLTYFQNEAQLDKSGLPSDRFFAERPEGSVSTLKIQRTQQEDSAVYLCASSPQDRGYEQYFGPGTRLTVT.

CDR3 sequence: CASSQGIEGTEAFF. The CDR3 DNA follows: TGTGCCAGCAGCCAAGGGATCGAGGGCACTGAAGCTTTCTTT. V usage is TRBV14 and J usage is TRBJ1-1, with D uncertain. The CDR3 extends over 14 amino acids. Germline V gene lookup returns CDR1 SGHDN and CDR2 FVKESK. Trimming cost V 1 base and J 4 bases, with 10 bases left between them.

The V call is TRBV28, the J call TRBJ2-7, with 7 bases identical to TRBD2. Per the germline V gene, CDR1 is MDHEN and CDR2 is SYDVKM. CDR3 length: 15 amino acids. Unmatched junction bases numbered 7, after V lost 3 bases and J lost 2 bases. CDR3 DNA sequence: TGTGCCAGCAGTTTGGGGCTAGCGGACCCCTACGAGCAGTACTTC. Protein product: CASSLGLADPYEQYF.